The 23 T cell receptor beta chains listed next were all sequenced from one sample in a study of shared clonotypes between healthy human individuals. Clones were read by immunoSEQ multiplex PCR, and TCRdb kept only the in-frame ones, dropping some. The profile covers 2 million or so clones, with 85% to 95% appearing a single time and 0.1% to 0.15% taken by the ten largest. Sequencing was carried out using naive CD4+ T cells sorted from blood. As to subset: CD45RA+ positively selected. Receptor source: a man aged 18 to 29 in good health.

As regards this clone: Relative to the germline gene, one junction end is altered; a read error may explain this. The J gene is TRBJ2-5, the V gene TRBV7-2; D might be TRBD2 (5 bases). The germline V gene encodes CDR1 SGHTA and CDR2 FQGNSA. The CDR3 spans 16 residues. CDR3 nucleotide sequence: TGTGCTAGCAGCCCCCTCTCGGGTCAACGAGGGGAGACCCAGTACTTC. It encodes CASSPLSGQRGETQYF.

This CDR3 reads CASSFGTRADTQYF. CDR3 coding DNA: TGCGCCAGCAGCTTCGGGACAAGGGCAGATACGCAGTATTTT. The rearrangement uses TRBV5-1 and TRBJ2-3; D may be TRBD1 (6 bases). Trimming left V 2 bases short and J 4 bases short, with 11 bases between. Germline-derived CDR1 and CDR2 are SGHRS and YFSETQ. The CDR3 spans 14 residues.

Concerning this clone itself: A read error may be the cause here, since a much bigger clone is one base away. This chain connects TRBV11-2 to TRBJ1-5, with D maybe TRBD1 (6 bases). The CDR3 length is 13 residues. Germline V gene data show CDR1 as SGHAT and CDR2 as FQNNGV. The CDR3 spells CAGSLGTGQPQHF. CDR3 nucleotide sequence: TGTGCCGGCAGCCTGGGCACAGGGCAGCCCCAGCATTTT.

The V gene is TRBV27, the J gene TRBJ2-7; 10 bases fit TRBD2. The germline gives CDR1 MNHEY, CDR2 SMNVEV (reference sequence). The CDR3 extends over 15 amino acids. V was clipped by 5 bases and J by 3 bases; unmatched bases: 7. The CDR3 DNA sequence: TGTGCCAGCAGTCCCGGACTAGCGGAGAGCTACGAGCAGTACTTC. Translating it yields CASSPGLAESYEQYF.

In the case of this clone: Germline is not matched at one junction end, which may reflect a read error. The chain combines TRBV30 with TRBJ1-1; D is unclear. The CDR3 is 10 amino acids. Per the germline V gene, CDR1 is GTSNPN and CDR2 is SVGIG (reference sequence). The CDR3 DNA reads TGTGCCTGGAGTCTCCGGGATCCGATCTTT. Protein sequence: CAWSLRDPIF.

The V gene is TRBV7-9, the J gene TRBJ2-5; D is uncertain. CDR1 SEHNR and CDR2 FQNEAQ come from the germline V gene (reference sequence). This CDR3 comprises 15 residues. Trimming took 0 bases from V and 2 from J, leaving 10 bases between them. CDR3 coding DNA: TGTGCCAGCAGCTTAGCCTTGGAACAGCAAGAGACCCAGTACTTC. It encodes CASSLALEQQETQYF.

The J gene is TRBJ1-5, the V gene TRBV5-1; D unresolved. The CDR3 extends over 15 amino acids. The germline V and J ends were trimmed by 4 bases and 0 bases, with 11 bases remaining between them. Germline CDR1 reads SGHRS; CDR2 reads YFSETQ. The CDR3 DNA reads as TGCGCCAGCAGCCCCGGCGAGGCTAGCAATCAGCCCCAGCATTTT. It codes for CASSPGEASNQPQHF.

J is TRBJ2-5 and V is TRBV10-1, with 7 bases fitting TRBD2. V trimming: 5 bases; J trimming: 7 bases; junction bases outside the gene matches: 7. The germline V gene has CDR1 WNHNN and CDR2 SYGVQD (reference sequence). The CDR3 loop spans 13 amino acids. CDR3 loop: CASSPGRLGTQYF. The CDR3 DNA sequence: TGCGCCAGCAGTCCCGGGAGGTTAGGGACCCAGTACTTC.

This clone was observed a single time. The chain has TRBV18 and TRBJ2-7; a possible D gene is TRBD1 (6 bases). Germline V gene sequence: CDR1 KGHSH, CDR2 LQKENI. This CDR3 region has 18 residues. V gave up 2 bases and J gave up 1 base, with 21 bases separating them. CDR3 sequence: CASSPTYLPRGQSYEQYF. CDR3 bases: TGTGCCAGCTCACCAACTTATCTCCCTCGCGGACAGTCCTACGAGCAGTACTTC.

The V call is TRBV27, the J call TRBJ2-3; the D gene is possibly TRBD1 (6 bases). Germline V lookup: CDR1 MNHEY, CDR2 SMNVEV (reference sequence). V was clipped by 6 bases and J by 4 bases, with 14 bases between them. The CDR3 consists of 14 residues. CDR3 sequence reads: CASRLVGGPDTQYF. The CDR3 nucleotides are TGTGCCAGCAGGTTGGTAGGGGGTCCAGATACGCAGTATTTT.

This clone has a single count. The chain employs TRBV6-5 and TRBJ2-2; tentative D call: TRBD2 (5 bases). Germline loops: CDR1 MNHEY, CDR2 SVGAGI. V dropped 6 bases and J dropped 3 bases, with 14 bases sitting between them. The CDR3 is made up of 15 amino acids. As DNA, the CDR3 is TGTGCCAGCAGCCGAACTAGTCCCGACACCGGGGAGCTGTTTTTT. This translates into CASSRTSPDTGELFF.

The chain recombines TRBV7-9 with TRBJ2-7, with 8 bases aligning to TRBD1. CDR3 size: 14 residues. After removal of 6 bases from V and 4 bases from J, the junction contained 8 bases not matched to a gene. Germline assignment: CDR1 SEHNR and CDR2 FQNEAQ (reference sequence). The CDR3 sequence: CASSNRDRLYEQYF. For the CDR3, the DNA is TGTGCCAGCAGTAACCGGGACAGGCTTTACGAGCAGTACTTC.

This rearrangement joins TRBV6-1 to TRBJ1-4; unclear D gene. Germline assignment: CDR1 MNHNS and CDR2 SASEGT. V lost 5 bases, J lost 8 bases, and 12 bases lay in between. This CDR3 comprises 13 residues. CDR3 in DNA: TGTGCCAGCAGTAGCCTCGGGGAGGAAAAACTGTTTTTT. It yields the protein CASSSLGEEKLFF.

This chain joins TRBV10-3 and TRBJ2-2; D may be TRBD1 (5 bases). Germline V gene data show CDR1 as ENHRY and CDR2 as SYGVKD. This CDR3 region has 16 residues. V lost 2 bases to trimming and J lost 2 bases, with 12 bases between them. CDR3 in DNA: TGTGCCATCAGTGAGGACAGTGCCCTTAACACCGGGGAGCTGTTTTTT. Translation: CAISEDSALNTGELFF.

The chain recombines TRBV28 with TRBJ1-1; D is perhaps TRBD1 (5 bases). V lost 6 bases to trimming and J lost 3 bases, with 14 bases between them. CDR1 and CDR2 from the germline V gene are MDHEN and SYDVKM. The CDR3 runs to 14 residues. The chain's CDR3 is CASSSARVYTEAFF. CDR3 bases: TGTGCCAGCAGCTCCGCCAGGGTTTACACTGAAGCTTTCTTT.

V is TRBV7-2 and J is TRBJ1-2; 9 nucleotides align to TRBD1. V shed 1 base, J shed 6 bases, and the junction held 6 bases outside the gene matches. Germline V gene data show CDR1 as SGHTA and CDR2 as FQGNSA. CDR3 length: 15 residues. The CDR3: CASSLGTGGFNGYTF. In nucleotides, the CDR3 is TGTGCCAGCAGCTTAGGAACAGGGGGCTTCAATGGCTACACCTTC.

V usage is TRBV7-9 and J usage is TRBJ1-2, with TRBD1 matching over 11 bases. The CDR3 consists of 15 residues. The germline CDR1 and CDR2 sequences are SEHNR and FQNEAQ (reference sequence). V shed 0 bases and J 8 bases; nucleotides not matched to a gene: 5. The DNA for the CDR3 is TGTGCCAGCAGCTTAGCCGGACAGGGGGCCTGGGGCTACACCTTC. It codes for CASSLAGQGAWGYTF.

The V call is TRBV21-1, the J call TRBJ1-1; the DNA was not compared with TRBD1, the D call given in the table. TRBV21-1 is a documented pseudogene. The CDR3 runs to 17 residues. DNA for the CDR3: TGTGCCAGCAGCAAATATGGGGACAGGACCTCGAACACTGAAGCTTTCTTT. It encodes CASSKYGDRTSNTEAFF.

The V and J genes are TRBV7-6 and TRBJ1-1; 7 nucleotides align to TRBD1. CDR3 length equals 14 residues. Germline V CDR1 and CDR2: SGHVS, FNYEAQ. J lost 1 base, V lost 5 bases, and 4 bases had no gene match. The CDR3 spells CASSLGQRNTEAFF. The CDR3 region has the DNA TGTGCCAGCAGCCTGGGACAGAGGAACACTGAAGCTTTCTTT.

V is TRBV12-5 and J is TRBJ2-3; TRBD2 matches at 14 bases. The germline V gene has CDR1 LGHNT and CDR2 FRNRAP. The CDR3 is 17 residues long. V lost 5 bases to trimming and J lost 5 bases; unmatched junction nucleotides: 9. The DNA of the CDR3 is TGTGCTAGTGGTCGCTTCCTGACTAGCGGGGGGGAAGATACGCAGTATTTT. Translation: CASGRFLTSGGEDTQYF.

V usage is TRBV19 and J usage is TRBJ1-2; TRBD1 matches at 7 bases. V lost 4 bases to trimming and J lost 8 bases; unmatched junction nucleotides: 4. Germline CDR1 and CDR2: LNHDA and SQIVND (reference sequence). The CDR3 is made up of 12 amino acids. The CDR3 is CASSTSQGGYTF. In DNA form, the CDR3 reads TGTGCCAGTAGTACCTCACAGGGGGGCTACACCTTC.

In DNA form, the CDR3 reads TGTGCCAGCTCCCCCGGGCCTAGCTCTAGCAATCAGCCCCAGCATTTT. It specifies CASSPGPSSSNQPQHF. This chain joins TRBV18 and TRBJ1-5; D gene unclear. V was cut by 6 bases and J by 0 bases, with 15 bases left in between. Germline V gives CDR1 KGHSH, CDR2 LQKENI. The CDR3 runs to 16 residues.

The chain couples TRBV6-5 to TRBJ1-5, with D tentatively TRBD1 (6 bases). The V and J ends lost 6 bases and 6 bases respectively, with 15 bases between them. The germline CDR1 and CDR2 sequences are MNHEY and SVGAGI. The CDR3 is 14 residues long. The CDR3 region is CASSYTQGSQPQHF. In nucleotides, the CDR3 is TGTGCCAGCAGCTACACTCAGGGGTCTCAGCCCCAGCATTTT.